Below are 5 T cell receptor beta chains sequenced from a single sample in a study of cytomegalovirus exposure and HLA in healthy donors. PCR involved 60 Vbeta and 13 Jbeta primers. The repertoire was sequenced with immunoSEQ multiplex PCR; TCRdb's copy has only in-frame clones and lacks some. The top ten hold less than 2.5% of the sample, which has 150,000 or so clones, around three quarters seen once. Sequencing was carried out using PBMCs. The receptors here all came from a man in his fifties or sixties in good health and CMV-seropositive.

This sequence joins TRBV7-2 and TRBJ2-5, with 11 bases matching TRBD2. CDR3 length: 17 amino acids. Germline assignment: CDR1 SGHTA and CDR2 FQGNSA. Trimming cost V 1 base and J 4 bases; bases outside gene matches: 8. CDR3 amino acids: CASSLGISGGGGETQYF. The CDR3 DNA reads as TGTGCCAGCAGCTTAGGGATTAGCGGGGGGGGAGGAGAGACCCAGTACTTC. The full variable domain, in which reference TRBV7-2 and TRBJ2-5 provide the parts outside the CDR3, is GAGVSQSPSNKVTEKGKDVELRCDPISGHTALYWYRQSLGQGLEFLIYFQGNSAPDKSGLPSDRFSAERTGGSVSTLTIQRTQQEDSAVYLCASSLGISGGGGETQYFGPGTRLLVL.

The chain links TRBV10-2 to TRBJ2-1, with 7 positions matching TRBD1. Trimming took 5 bases from V and 5 from J; bases not matched to a gene: 6. The germline CDR1 and CDR2 sequences are WSHSY and SAAADI. CDR3 length: 14 residues. DNA for the CDR3: TGCGCCAGCAGTAAAGGGACAGCGAACAATGAGCAGTTCTTC. Residues: CASSKGTANNEQFF.

This chain links TRBV19 with TRBJ1-4; no reliable D call. The V end was cut by 5 bases, the J end by 8 bases, with 12 bases between. Germline V gene lookup returns CDR1 LNHDA and CDR2 SQIVND (reference sequence). This CDR3 is built from 13 residues. The CDR3 here is CASSGSSREKLFF. For the CDR3, the DNA is TGTGCCAGTAGTGGCAGCTCGAGGGAAAAACTGTTTTTT. Full variable domain (rest looked up from reference TRBV19 and TRBJ1-4): DGGITQSPKYLFRKEGQNVTLSCEQNLNHDAMYWYRQDPGQGLRLIYYSQIVNDFQKGDIAEGYSVSREKKESFPLTVTSAQKNPTAFYLCASSGSSREKLFFGSGTQLSVL.

This chain's CDR3 is CASTIGGDTEAFF. DNA of the CDR3: TGTGCCAGCACTATCGGGGGGGACACTGAAGCTTTCTTT. This chain uses TRBV28 with TRBJ1-1; D possibly corresponds to TRBD1 (5 bases). The CDR3 is 13 residues long. The germline gives CDR1 MDHEN, CDR2 SYDVKM. Trimming pared 7 bases from V and 3 bases from J, leaving 12 bases between.

The J gene is TRBJ2-5, the V gene TRBV4-3; the D gene is possibly TRBD2 (7 bases). Germline V gene data show CDR1 as LGHNA and CDR2 as YSLEER. The CDR3 length is 16 residues. Trimming took off 3 bases at V and 3 bases at J, with 17 bases between the two ends. The CDR3 DNA follows: TGCGCCAGCAGCCAGACCACAGGGAGGGTGGAAGAGACCCAGTACTTC. Its translation: CASSQTTGRVEETQYF.